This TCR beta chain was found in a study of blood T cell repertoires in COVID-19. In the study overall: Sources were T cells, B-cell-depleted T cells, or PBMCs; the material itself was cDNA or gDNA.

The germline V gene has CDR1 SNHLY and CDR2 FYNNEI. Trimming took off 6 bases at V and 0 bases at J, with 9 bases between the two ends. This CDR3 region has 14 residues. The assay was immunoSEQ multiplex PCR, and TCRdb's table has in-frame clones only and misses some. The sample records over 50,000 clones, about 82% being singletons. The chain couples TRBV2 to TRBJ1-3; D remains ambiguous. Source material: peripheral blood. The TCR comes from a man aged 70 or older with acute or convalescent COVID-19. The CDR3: CASRSQISGNTIYF. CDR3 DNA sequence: TGTGCCAGCAGATCACAGATCTCTGGAAACACCATATATTTT.